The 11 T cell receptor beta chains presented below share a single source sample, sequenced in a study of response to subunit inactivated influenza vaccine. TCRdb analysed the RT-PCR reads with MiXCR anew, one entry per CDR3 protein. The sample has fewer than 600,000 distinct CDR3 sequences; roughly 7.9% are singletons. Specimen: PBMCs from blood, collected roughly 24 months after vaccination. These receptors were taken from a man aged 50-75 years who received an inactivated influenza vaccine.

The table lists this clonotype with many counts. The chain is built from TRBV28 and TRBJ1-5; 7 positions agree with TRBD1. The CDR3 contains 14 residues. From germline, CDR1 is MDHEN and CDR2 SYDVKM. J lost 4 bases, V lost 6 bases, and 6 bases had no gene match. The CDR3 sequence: CASRGTEPNQPQHF. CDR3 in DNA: TGTGCCAGCAGGGGGACAGAACCAAATCAGCCCCAGCATTTT.

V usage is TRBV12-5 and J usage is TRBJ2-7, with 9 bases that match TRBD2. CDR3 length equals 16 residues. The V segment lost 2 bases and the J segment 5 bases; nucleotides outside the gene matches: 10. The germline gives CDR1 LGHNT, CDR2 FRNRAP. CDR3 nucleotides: TGTGCTAGTGGTTTGCCCTTTAGCGGGAGATACCACGAGCAGTACTTC. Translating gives CASGLPFSGRYHEQYF.

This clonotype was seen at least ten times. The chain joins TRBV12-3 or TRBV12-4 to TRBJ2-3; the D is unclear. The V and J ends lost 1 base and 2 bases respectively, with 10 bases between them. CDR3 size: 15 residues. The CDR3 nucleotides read TGTGCCAGCAGTTTAGTGGCTGTTTACACAGATACGCAGTATTTT. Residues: CASSLVAVYTDTQYF.

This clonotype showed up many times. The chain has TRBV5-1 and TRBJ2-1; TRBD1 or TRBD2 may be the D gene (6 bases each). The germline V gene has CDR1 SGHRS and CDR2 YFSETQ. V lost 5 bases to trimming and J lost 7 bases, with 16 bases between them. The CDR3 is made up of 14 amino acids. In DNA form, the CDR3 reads TGCGCCAGCAGTTTCAGTAGGGGGGAAAATGAGCAGTTCTTC. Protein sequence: CASSFSRGENEQFF.

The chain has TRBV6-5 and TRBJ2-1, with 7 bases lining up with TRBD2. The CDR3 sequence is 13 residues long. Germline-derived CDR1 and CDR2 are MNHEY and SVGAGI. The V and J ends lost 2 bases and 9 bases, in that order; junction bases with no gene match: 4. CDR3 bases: TGTGCCAGCAGTTACGGGGGGGAGCTTGAGCAGTTCTTC. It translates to CASSYGGELEQFF.

CDR3 amino acids: CASSQSQRSNEQFF. The DNA of the CDR3 is TGTGCCAGCAGTCAAAGTCAGCGTTCCAATGAGCAGTTCTTC. The rearrangement joins TRBV7-2 to TRBJ2-1; D unresolved. V gave up 6 bases and J gave up 6 bases, with 15 bases separating them. CDR3 length: 14 residues. CDR1 is SGHTA, CDR2 FQGNSA, per germline.

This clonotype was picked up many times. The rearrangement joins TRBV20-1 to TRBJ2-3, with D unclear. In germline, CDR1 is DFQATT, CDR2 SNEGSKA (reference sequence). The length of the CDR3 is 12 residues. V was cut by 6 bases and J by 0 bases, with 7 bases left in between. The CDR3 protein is CSAPRSTDTQYF. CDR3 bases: TGCAGTGCCCCAAGAAGCACAGATACGCAGTATTTT.

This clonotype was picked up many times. The CDR3 sequence is CASSLFGGEQYF. CDR3 sequence (DNA): TGTGCCAGCAGCTTATTTGGGGGCGAGCAGTACTTC. The chain employs TRBV7-9 and TRBJ2-7; D possibly matches TRBD1 or TRBD2 (5 bases each). Germline V gene sequence: CDR1 SEHNR, CDR2 FQNEAQ (reference sequence). Trimming pared 2 bases from V and 6 bases from J, leaving 8 bases between. This CDR3 is 12 amino acids long.

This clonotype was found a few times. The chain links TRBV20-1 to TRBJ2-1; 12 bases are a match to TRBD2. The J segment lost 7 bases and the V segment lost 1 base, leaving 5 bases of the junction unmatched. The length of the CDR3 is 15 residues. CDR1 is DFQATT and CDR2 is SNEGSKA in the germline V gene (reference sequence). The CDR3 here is CSARGFTSGRNEQFF. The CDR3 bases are TGCAGTGCTAGAGGATTCACTAGCGGGAGGAATGAGCAGTTCTTC.

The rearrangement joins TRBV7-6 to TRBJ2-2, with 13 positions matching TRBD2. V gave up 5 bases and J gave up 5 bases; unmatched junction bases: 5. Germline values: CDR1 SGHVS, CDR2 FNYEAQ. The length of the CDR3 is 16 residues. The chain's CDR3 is CASSTTSGRGTGELFF. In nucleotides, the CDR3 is TGTGCCAGCAGCACAACTAGCGGGAGGGGGACCGGGGAGCTGTTTTTT.

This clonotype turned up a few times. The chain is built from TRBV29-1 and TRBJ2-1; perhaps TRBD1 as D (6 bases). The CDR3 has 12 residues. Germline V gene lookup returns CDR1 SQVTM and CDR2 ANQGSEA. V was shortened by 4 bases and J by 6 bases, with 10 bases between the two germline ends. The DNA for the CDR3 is TGCAGCGTTGGAACAGGGTCCAATGAGCAGTTCTTC. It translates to CSVGTGSNEQFF.